Listed here are 3 T cell receptor beta chains from one sample, sequenced in a study of T cell repertoires in cytomegalovirus infection. For these receptors, no antigen is known. TCRdb reprocessed the reads via MiXCR and lists one record per CDR3 protein. Among 80,000 or so distinct CDR3 sequences listed, around 25% were seen once. The sequences come from CD8+ T cells from cultured PBMCs, collected from culture after CMV antigen stimulation. The receptors derive from a human donor in good health (CMV status not recorded). Some clones in this sample may be carry-over from other donors' samples.

V usage is TRBV11-3 and J usage is TRBJ1-1, with D perhaps TRBD1 (6 bases). V lost 5 bases to trimming and J lost 4 bases, with 20 bases between them. Germline V CDR1 and CDR2: SGHNT, YENEEA. The length of the CDR3 is 16 residues. In nucleotides, the CDR3 is TGTGCCAGCAGCCCCCCCTTACAGGGACTCGGCACTGAAGCTTTCTTT. It yields the protein CASSPPLQGLGTEAFF.

This clonotype was observed a few times. This chain connects TRBV20-1 to TRBJ1-1; 7 bases are a match to TRBD1. V shed 3 bases and J 8 bases; nucleotides not matched to a gene: 3. The germline V gene has CDR1 DFQATT and CDR2 SNEGSKA (reference sequence). The CDR3 has 11 amino acids. The CDR3 spells CSARGGQEAFF. The CDR3 bases are TGCAGTGCTAGGGGGGGACAGGAAGCTTTCTTT.

This clonotype was observed a handful of times. This rearrangement joins TRBV12-3 or TRBV12-4 to TRBJ1-5; D unresolved. The V and J ends lost 2 bases and 4 bases respectively, with 12 bases between them. The CDR3 sequence is 15 residues long. The CDR3 region is CASSLLDGTNQPQHF. The CDR3 coding sequence is TGTGCCAGCAGTTTACTCGACGGAACTAATCAGCCCCAGCATTTT.